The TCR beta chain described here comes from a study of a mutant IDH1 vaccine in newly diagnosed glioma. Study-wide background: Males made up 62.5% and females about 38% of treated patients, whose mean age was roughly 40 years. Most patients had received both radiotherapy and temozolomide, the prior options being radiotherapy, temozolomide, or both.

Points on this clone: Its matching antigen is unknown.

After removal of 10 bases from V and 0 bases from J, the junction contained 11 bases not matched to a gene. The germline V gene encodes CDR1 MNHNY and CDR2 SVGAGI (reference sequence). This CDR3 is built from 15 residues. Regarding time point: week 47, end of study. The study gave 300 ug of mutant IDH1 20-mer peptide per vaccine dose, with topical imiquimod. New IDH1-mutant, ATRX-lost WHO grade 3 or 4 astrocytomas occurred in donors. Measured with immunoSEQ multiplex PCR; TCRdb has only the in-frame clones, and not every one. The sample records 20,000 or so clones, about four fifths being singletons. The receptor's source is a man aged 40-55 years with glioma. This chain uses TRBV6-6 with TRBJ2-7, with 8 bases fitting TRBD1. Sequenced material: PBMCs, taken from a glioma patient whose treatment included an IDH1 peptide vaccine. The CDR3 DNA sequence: TGTGCCACCCTCCCCGGGACAGGAAGCTCCTACGAGCAGTACTTC. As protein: CATLPGTGSSYEQYF.